The 32 T cell receptor beta chains reported below all come from one sample, sequenced in a study of cytomegalovirus exposure and HLA in healthy donors. Primers for the PCR totalled 60 Vbeta and 13 Jbeta. The method was immunoSEQ multiplex PCR; TCRdb's version includes in-frame clones alone and lacks a portion of them. The repertoire table contains more than 130,000 clones. The sequencing input was PBMCs. These receptors were taken from a man aged 35 to 55 in good health and CMV-seronegative.

The CDR3 coding sequence is TGCAGCTTCTTAGCGGGGGAAGAGACCCAGTACTTC. Translation gives CSFLAGEETQYF. The chain carries TRBV29-1 and TRBJ2-5; 9 bases align to TRBD2. The CDR3 extends over 12 amino acids. The J segment lost 3 bases and the V segment lost 8 bases, leaving 4 bases of the junction unmatched. Germline-derived CDR1 and CDR2 are SQVTM and ANQGSEA.

The V call is TRBV4-2, the J call TRBJ1-3, with D unclear. Trimming left V 1 base short and J 8 bases short, with 9 bases between. The CDR3 is 13 amino acids. The germline V gene has CDR1 LGHNA and CDR2 YNFKEQ. The CDR3 loop reads CASSQATRDTIYF. The CDR3 coding sequence is TGTGCCAGCAGCCAAGCAACCCGGGACACCATATATTTT.

V gene TRBV9 combines with J gene TRBJ2-2; 7 nucleotides agree with TRBD1. CDR3 size: 15 residues. CDR1 and CDR2 (germline): SGDLS, YYNGEE. The J segment lost 9 bases and the V segment lost 3 bases, leaving 11 bases of the junction unmatched. In DNA, the CDR3 is TGTGCCAGCAGCGCCCCAGGGACAGTCGACCGGGAGCTGTTTTTT. Its protein is CASSAPGTVDRELFF.

This chain uses TRBV5-1 with TRBJ2-5, with TRBD1 matching 8 bases. This CDR3 is 15 amino acids long. The trim removed 2 bases at V and 2 bases at J, leaving 5 bases unmatched. The germline CDR1 and CDR2 sequences are SGHRS and YFSETQ. DNA for the CDR3: TGCGCCAGCAGCTTTCCTCGGACAGGGCAAGAGACCCAGTACTTC. It translates to CASSFPRTGQETQYF.

The chain uses TRBV6-5 and TRBJ2-7; 8 bases are shared with TRBD1. The V segment lost 0 bases and the J segment 5 bases; nucleotides outside the gene matches: 6. The CDR3 totals 15 residues. The V gene's germline CDR1 is MNHEY and CDR2 SVGAGI. CDR3 nucleotides: TGTGCCAGCAGTTACTCGAAGACCAGGGGGCACGAGCAGTACTTC. Protein: CASSYSKTRGHEQYF.

The V and J genes are TRBV18 and TRBJ1-1, with 7 bases identical to TRBD1. V lost 3 bases, J lost 3 bases, and 4 bases stayed unmatched. The CDR3 contains 14 residues. CDR1 is KGHSH and CDR2 is LQKENI in the germline V gene. The CDR3 sequence is CASSPEQGYTEAFF. The CDR3 DNA reads TGTGCCAGCTCACCCGAACAGGGGTACACTGAAGCTTTCTTT.

This chain connects TRBV9 to TRBJ1-5; no definite D call. V dropped 0 bases and J dropped 2 bases, with 9 bases sitting between them. Germline CDR1 is SGDLS and CDR2 is YYNGEE. The CDR3 runs to 15 residues. The CDR3 is CASSVGQAGNQPQHF. The DNA of the CDR3 is TGTGCCAGCAGCGTAGGCCAGGCTGGCAATCAGCCCCAGCATTTT.

The chain joins TRBV5-1 to TRBJ1-6, with TRBD1 matching 11 bases. V lost 5 bases and J lost 9; bases outside the gene matches: 16. The V gene's germline CDR1 is SGHRS and CDR2 YFSETQ. The CDR3 is 18 residues long. CDR3 nucleotide sequence: TGCGCCAGCAGTGGAGGACAGGGGGCATCGGGTTCTGGTTCACCCCTCCACTTT. This gives the protein CASSGGQGASGSGSPLHF.

The CDR3 is CAWSDRRRNEKLFF. The CDR3 DNA reads TGTGCCTGGAGTGACAGGCGCCGAAATGAAAAACTGTTTTTT. V gene TRBV30 combines with J gene TRBJ1-4; possible D gene TRBD1, 5 bases. The V and J ends lost 1 base and 5 bases respectively, with 11 bases between them. Per the germline V gene, CDR1 is GTSNPN and CDR2 is SVGIG (reference sequence). This CDR3 region has 14 residues.

The rearrangement uses TRBV19 and TRBJ2-7; D possibly corresponds to TRBD1 (6 bases). Trimming pared 6 bases from V and 0 bases from J, leaving 15 bases between. Germline lookup yields CDR1 LNHDA and CDR2 SQIVND (reference sequence). CDR3 length: 15 amino acids. The CDR3 nucleotides are TGTGCCAGTAGCGACCCAGGGGTGAGCTCCTACGAGCAGTACTTC. Protein: CASSDPGVSSYEQYF.

V usage is TRBV2 and J usage is TRBJ2-7, with 7 bases identical to TRBD2. The tail of the sequence fits TRBJ2-5 better, so the J call may be wrong. CDR3 length: 14 amino acids. CDR1 and CDR2 from the germline V gene are SNHLY and FYNNEI. DNA of the CDR3: TGTGCCAGCAGTACCGGGGGGTACCAAGAGACCCAGTACTTC. It translates to CASSTGGYQETQYF.

V gene TRBV19 combines with J gene TRBJ2-3; D is unresolved. This CDR3 has 14 amino acids. The germline CDR1 and CDR2 sequences are LNHDA and SQIVND (reference sequence). Trimming took off 4 bases at V and 6 bases at J, with 14 bases between the two ends. The CDR3 spells CASSTRVVEDTQYF. CDR3 DNA: TGTGCCAGTAGTACCCGAGTAGTGGAGGATACGCAGTATTTT.

This sequence joins TRBV7-2 and TRBJ2-2, with TRBD2 identical over 8 bases. The CDR3 is 17 residues long. The germline CDR1 and CDR2 sequences are SGHTA and FQGNSA. Trimming cost V 1 base and J 1 base; bases outside gene matches: 5. CDR3 coding DNA: TGTGCCAGCAGCTTAGTAGCTCTAGCGGGGAACACCGGGGAGCTGTTTTTT. It encodes CASSLVALAGNTGELFF.

This chain joins TRBV4-1 and TRBJ2-1; maybe TRBD1 (5 bases). This CDR3 is built from 16 residues. V gave up 2 bases and J gave up 0 bases, with 11 bases separating them. Germline CDR1 MGHRA, CDR2 YSYEKL. The DNA for the CDR3 is TGCGCCAGCAGCCAACAGGGCAGGAGCTCCTACAATGAGCAGTTCTTC. Translation gives CASSQQGRSSYNEQFF.

The chain joins TRBV5-1 to TRBJ1-6; D gene ambiguous. The germline CDR1 and CDR2 sequences are SGHRS and YFSETQ. The CDR3 consists of 13 residues. V was trimmed by 4 bases and J by 6 bases, leaving 8 bases between them. DNA of the CDR3: TGCGCCAGCAGCCCGGGGATTAATTCACCCCTCCACTTT. Encoded protein: CASSPGINSPLHF.

V gene TRBV18 combines with J gene TRBJ2-4; TRBD1 aligns across 8 bases. V trimming: 1 base; J trimming: 7 bases; junction bases outside the gene matches: 9. Germline lookup yields CDR1 KGHSH and CDR2 LQKENI. CDR3 length equals 16 residues. This CDR3 reads CASSPQYTRQGNIQYF. Written as DNA, the CDR3 is TGTGCCAGCTCACCACAATACACTCGACAGGGGAACATTCAGTACTTC.

V is TRBV7-3 and J is TRBJ2-1; TRBD2 agrees at 10 bases. V was clipped by 5 bases and J by 6 bases; unmatched bases: 4. The CDR3 is 14 amino acids. The germline V gene encodes CDR1 SGHTA and CDR2 FQGTGA. DNA for the CDR3: TGTGCCAGCAGCCGGACTAGCGGATCCAATGAGCAGTTCTTC. Translating gives CASSRTSGSNEQFF.

V and J are TRBV7-8 and TRBJ2-3, with a tentative D call TRBD1 (5 bases). Germline assignment: CDR1 SGHVS and CDR2 FQNEAQ. V was trimmed by 3 bases and J by 5 bases, leaving 12 bases between them. This CDR3 has 14 residues. This chain's CDR3 is CASSLDDRGDTQYF. The DNA of the CDR3 is TGTGCCAGCAGCTTGGATGATAGGGGAGATACGCAGTATTTT. Full variable domain (outside the CDR3, taken from reference TRBV7-8 and TRBJ2-3): GAGVSQSPRYKVAKRGQDVALRCDPISGHVSLFWYQQALGQGPEFLTYFQNEAQLDKSGLPSDRFFAERPEGSVSTLKIQRTQQEDSAVYLCASSLDDRGDTQYFGPGTRLTVL.

The V gene is TRBV6-1, the J gene TRBJ2-3; 8 bases are shared with TRBD1. V shed 11 bases, J shed 3 bases, and the junction held 1 base outside the gene matches. CDR3 length: 11 residues. Germline assignment: CDR1 MNHNS and CDR2 SASEGT. The CDR3, as DNA: TGTGCCGGACAGGGTACAGATACGCAGTATTTT. Translation gives CAGQGTDTQYF.

The chain combines TRBV11-3 with TRBJ2-6; D is unclear. Germline CDR1 is SGHNT and CDR2 is YENEEA. V was cut by 9 bases and J by 2 bases, with 8 bases left in between. This CDR3 spans 13 amino acids. The CDR3 region has the DNA TGTGCCAGTGGGCGTACTGGGGCCAACGTCCTGACTTTC. The encoded protein is CASGRTGANVLTF.

The gene calls are TRBV11-2 and TRBJ2-1; TRBD2 is a possible D gene (5 bases). Germline V gene sequence: CDR1 SGHAT, CDR2 FQNNGV. V lost 8 bases and J 0 bases, leaving 14 bases between the germline ends. The CDR3 is made up of 15 amino acids. The chain's CDR3 is CASSQDLSSYNEQFF. Written as DNA, the CDR3 is TGTGCCAGCTCCCAGGACTTAAGCTCCTACAATGAGCAGTTCTTC.

The chain joins TRBV15 to TRBJ1-2; D is perhaps TRBD1 (6 bases). The CDR3 loop spans 16 amino acids. Germline values: CDR1 LNHNV, CDR2 YYDKDF (reference sequence). Trimming removed 5 bases at V and 1 base at J, with 17 bases between. CDR3 bases: TGTGCCACCAGCCCCCAAACAGGGTCTTATAACTATGGCTACACCTTC. Translated: CATSPQTGSYNYGYTF.

The chain employs TRBV13 and TRBJ1-5, with 11 bases aligning to TRBD1. The CDR3 runs to 19 residues. Germline loops: CDR1 PRHDT, CDR2 FYEKMQ (reference sequence). V lost 5 bases and J lost 1; bases outside the gene matches: 13. CDR3 sequence reads: CASSIRRDRGAWSNQPQHF. For the CDR3, the DNA is TGTGCCAGCAGCATACGGAGGGACAGGGGGGCGTGGAGCAATCAGCCCCAGCATTTT.

The V gene is TRBV7-9, the J gene TRBJ2-7, with TRBD1 as a possible D gene (6 bases). CDR3 length equals 14 residues. Trimming removed 4 bases from V and 2 bases from J, with 12 bases in between. The germline V gene has CDR1 SEHNR and CDR2 FQNEAQ (reference sequence). Here the CDR3 reads CASSSRRDTYEQYF. CDR3 nucleotide sequence: TGTGCCAGCAGCTCCCGAAGGGACACCTACGAGCAGTACTTC.

The rearrangement links TRBV5-6 to TRBJ1-1; unclear D gene. V was trimmed by 2 bases and J by 0 bases, leaving 8 bases between them. The CDR3 length is 14 residues. Looked up from germline, CDR1 is SGHDT and CDR2 is YYEEEE. The CDR3 DNA follows: TGTGCCAGCAGCTTCAGGCCGGTGAACACTGAAGCTTTCTTT. Protein: CASSFRPVNTEAFF. The full variable domain, its missing parts supplied by reference TRBV5-6 and TRBJ1-1, is DAGVTQSPTHLIKTRGQQVTLRCSPKSGHDTVSWYQQALGQGPQFIFQYYEEEERQRGNFPDRFSGHQFPNYSSELNVNALLLGDSALYLCASSFRPVNTEAFFGQGTRLTVV.

The chain carries TRBV4-3 and TRBJ2-7, with 11 bases identical to TRBD1. The CDR3 is 15 residues long. V was pared by 3 bases and J by 6 bases, with 7 bases of the junction left unmatched. Germline CDR1 is LGHNA and CDR2 is YSLEER. The CDR3 loop is CASSQTRDRGSEQYF. CDR3 nucleotide sequence: TGCGCCAGCAGCCAGACGAGGGACAGGGGGTCCGAGCAGTACTTC.

This chain links TRBV2 with TRBJ1-1; no clear D gene. CDR1 SNHLY and CDR2 FYNNEI come from the germline V gene. The CDR3 extends over 11 amino acids. V lost 8 bases and J 2 bases, leaving 6 bases between the germline ends. CDR3 coding DNA: TGTGCCAGCCGTATAAACACTGAAGCTTTCTTT. Protein product: CASRINTEAFF.

V usage is TRBV6-5 and J usage is TRBJ2-1; D perhaps matches TRBD1 (6 bases). V lost 4 bases and J lost 0, with 13 bases in between. CDR1 and CDR2 (germline): MNHEY, SVGAGI. The CDR3 sequence is 16 residues long. CDR3 coding DNA: TGTGCCAGCAGTTTACAGGGCTCAAGCTCCTACAATGAGCAGTTCTTC. Translation: CASSLQGSSSYNEQFF.

The chain has TRBV10-3 and TRBJ2-1; TRBD2 matches 9 bases. Germline CDR1 ENHRY, CDR2 SYGVKD. The CDR3 consists of 14 residues. V shed 4 bases, J shed 5 bases, and the junction held 3 bases outside the gene matches. The CDR3 DNA is TGTGCCATCAGTGTGGGACTAGCAGACAATGAGCAGTTCTTC. Its translation is CAISVGLADNEQFF.

The genes are TRBV9 and TRBJ1-2, with unresolved D. V was pared by 0 bases and J by 1 base, with 7 bases between. Germline CDR1 SGDLS, CDR2 YYNGEE. CDR3 length equals 14 residues. CDR3 in amino acids: CASSVGGFNYGYTF. The CDR3 coding sequence is TGTGCCAGCAGCGTAGGAGGGTTTAACTATGGCTACACCTTC.

The chain is built from TRBV6-6 and TRBJ2-1; D gene unclear. Germline V gene data show CDR1 as MNHNY and CDR2 as SVGAGI (reference sequence). V was clipped by 6 bases and J by 0 bases, with 12 bases between them. CDR3 length equals 15 residues. CDR3 region: CASRNYLSSYNEQFF. For the CDR3, the DNA is TGTGCCAGCAGGAATTACTTGAGCTCCTACAATGAGCAGTTCTTC.

The chain links TRBV7-3 to TRBJ2-3; no firm D call. The V gene lost 4 bases and the J gene lost 0 bases, with 8 bases spanning the gap. This CDR3 comprises 14 residues. The germline V gene encodes CDR1 SGHTA and CDR2 FQGTGA. CDR3 in amino acids: CASSSSRSTDTQYF. The CDR3, as DNA: TGTGCCAGCAGCTCCTCGAGAAGCACAGATACGCAGTATTTT.